This T cell receptor (beta chain) appears in the sequencing data of a study of shared clonotypes between healthy human individuals. Study-wide findings and caveats: Rarefaction gave evidence that sorted-subset sequencing remained incomplete despite large depth.

Profiling relied on immunoSEQ multiplex PCR, and the TCRdb table lists in-frame clones only, not all of them. The data show roughly 1,000,000 clones, about 80% seen once. Remarks on this clone: Its antigen remains unidentified.

The V and J ends lost 2 bases and 2 bases respectively, with 9 bases between them. This CDR3 is 14 amino acids long. Germline CDR1 reads SGHTA; CDR2 reads FQGNSA. This TCR came from a man in his late teens or twenties in good health. Some clones in this sample may be carry-over from other donors' samples. Sample: memory CD4+ T cells from PBMCs. Indicated subset: CD45RA-negative fraction. The chain joins TRBV7-2 to TRBJ1-2; D unclear. CDR3 nucleotides: TGTGCCAGCAGCTTAAACGGTCAGAACTATGGCTACACCTTC. Translated: CASSLNGQNYGYTF.